This T cell receptor beta chain was documented in a study of blood T cell repertoires in COVID-19. Background on the study: T cells, B-cell-depleted T cells, or PBMCs supplied cDNA or gDNA.

CDR3 length: 14 amino acids. Germline CDR1 is LGHNA and CDR2 is YNFKEQ. The junction had 1 base not matched to a gene; V was cut back by 6 bases and J by 3 bases. The method was immunoSEQ multiplex PCR; TCRdb's version includes in-frame clones alone and lacks a portion of them. The table records under 35,000 clones, approximately 88% of them present only once. The receptor was derived from a human donor in a cohort sampled during active COVID-19. The sequenced sample consisted of peripheral blood. The chain couples TRBV4-2 to TRBJ2-2; 10 nucleotides line up with TRBD1. The CDR3 coding sequence is TGTGCCAGCAGGGACAGGGGGGACACCGGGGAGCTGTTTTTT. It translates to CASRDRGDTGELFF.